Listed below are T cell receptor beta chains from one sample, sequenced in a study of memory CD4+ T cells and cytomegalovirus serostatus. Assay: immunoSEQ multiplex PCR; the TCRdb copy retains only in-frame clones and omits some. Of some 58,000 clones in the sample, about 74% were seen once. The specimen sequenced was memory CD4+ T cells from blood. The origin of the receptors is an adult in good health and CMV-seronegative. CDR3s include the opening cysteine and the closing phenylalanine or tryptophan. The D gene is left open where the match is weak. Size is stated for part of the rows, as once, few or many counts, or as a class when the clone is expanded.

j_call	d_call	clone_size	v_call	cdr3_nt	cdr3_aa
TRBJ2-5	NA	NA	TRBV6-5	TGTGCCAGCAGCCTGGGACAGATGGGAGGAGAGACCCAGTACTTC	CASSLGQMGGETQYF
TRBJ2-7	NA	once	TRBV7-8	TGTGCCAGCAGCTTAGTTGTGGGGTACGAGCAGTACTTC	CASSLVVGYEQYF
TRBJ2-2	NA	NA	TRBV6-5	TGTGCCAGCAGACCACGGTCCACCGGGGAGCTGTTTTTT	CASRPRSTGELFF
TRBJ1-2	TRBD1	NA	TRBV5-5	TGTGCCAGCAGCTCGGGACAGGCTAACTATGGCTACACCTTC	CASSSGQANYGYTF
TRBJ1-3	TRBD1	NA	TRBV30	TGTGCCTGGAGTGTTGCCAGGGGGACTGGAAACACCATATATTTT	CAWSVARGTGNTIYF
TRBJ2-4	NA	NA	TRBV18	TGTGCCAGCTCTCTGAAGGGTATAAACATTCAGTACTTC	CASSLKGINIQYF
TRBJ1-3	NA	NA	TRBV5-1	TGCGCCAGCAGCTTCCAAGAATCTGGAAACACCATATATTTT	CASSFQESGNTIYF
TRBJ1-6	TRBD1	NA	TRBV5-1	TGCGCCAGCAGCTTGAGCGGGACAGGGAATTCACCCCTCCACTTT	CASSLSGTGNSPLHF
TRBJ1-5	NA	NA	TRBV15	TGTGCCACCAGCACTGGCCCCGTTGGGGCCCAGCATTTT	CATSTGPVGAQHF
TRBJ2-7	TRBD2	NA	TRBV9	TGTGCCAGCACCCTAGGGACTAGCGGGACTGAAGAGCAGTACTTC	CASTLGTSGTEEQYF
TRBJ2-7	TRBD2	NA	TRBV28	TGTGCCAGTCAAAGACTAGCGGGCCATTACGAGCAGTACTTC	CASQRLAGHYEQYF
TRBJ2-7	NA	NA	TRBV11-2	TGTGCCAGCACCCCTAGGGGGGTATACGAGCAGTACTTC	CASTPRGVYEQYF
TRBJ2-2	NA	NA	TRBV5-1	TGCGCCAGCATCCCCGGGACGGCGAACACCGGGGAGCTGTTTTTT	CASIPGTANTGELFF
TRBJ1-1	NA	NA	TRBV18	TGTGCCAGCTCACCCACAGGTATACCTGAAGCTTTCTTT	CASSPTGIPEAFF
TRBJ2-2	NA	NA	TRBV7-9	TGTGCCAGCAACGGCGGGGTGAACACCGGGGAGCTGTTTTTT	CASNGGVNTGELFF
TRBJ2-2	TRBD1	NA	TRBV7-9	TGTGCCAGCACCCTTCAGGGGGCCTCCGGGGAGCTGTTTTTT	CASTLQGASGELFF
TRBJ1-1	TRBD1	once	TRBV28	TGTGCCAGCAGTCTATCGACAGGGCGGAACACTGAAGCTTTCTTT	CASSLSTGRNTEAFF
TRBJ2-2	NA	NA	TRBV30	TGTGCCTGGAGCCTCCTAAGTCTTACAGTTCCCGGGGAGCTGTTTTTT	CAWSLLSLTVPGELFF
TRBJ1-3	NA	once	TRBV7-9	TGTGCCAGCAGCAGGGATAACACCATATATTTT	CASSRDNTIYF
TRBJ2-2	TRBD2	NA	TRBV7-2	TGTGCCAGCACCCCAAGTCCGGCTAGCGGGGCGACCGGGGAGCTGTTTTTT	CASTPSPASGATGELFF
TRBJ1-4	TRBD1	NA	TRBV7-6	TGTGCCAGCAGCCTCGGACAGGGGAATGAAAAACTGTTTTTT	CASSLGQGNEKLFF
TRBJ1-1	NA	NA	TRBV7-8	TGTGCCAGCAGCTTACAGAGCCTGAACACTGAAGCTTTCTTT	CASSLQSLNTEAFF
TRBJ1-2	NA	few	TRBV6-1	TGTGCCAGCAGTGAAGGGTATGGCTACACCTTC	CASSEGYGYTF
TRBJ2-3	TRBD2	NA	TRBV11-2	TGTGCCAGCAGCCCGGGACTAGCGGGAGTGATGCAGTATTTT	CASSPGLAGVMQYF
TRBJ2-5	TRBD2	once	TRBV4-1	TGCGCCAGCAGCCGTAGTGGTGGAGGCGGGGGGAGTGAGACCCAGTACTTC	CASSRSGGGGGSETQYF
TRBJ2-1	NA	many	TRBV4-1	TGCGCCAGCAGCCCACTATGGGGCGTGAGCTCCTACAATGAGCAGTTCTTC	CASSPLWGVSSYNEQFF
TRBJ2-4	TRBD2	NA	TRBV4-1	TGCGCCAGCAGCCAAGAGGGGGGGGAGGCGGACATTCAGTACTTC	CASSQEGGEADIQYF
TRBJ2-7	NA	NA	TRBV5-6	TGTGCCAGCAGCTTGGGGAGGGTGGGCGAGCAGTACTTC	CASSLGRVGEQYF
TRBJ2-7	NA	few	TRBV7-6	TGTGCCAGCAGCTCGCAACAGGACTACGAGCAGTACTTC	CASSSQQDYEQYF
TRBJ1-2	NA	NA	TRBV19	TGTGCCAGTAGTATCAGCAGGGGAGGCTACACCTTC	CASSISRGGYTF
TRBJ2-5	NA	NA	TRBV12-5	TGTGCTAGTGGTTTGGGGGCTCAGGGTGGCGAGACCCAGTACTTC	CASGLGAQGGETQYF
TRBJ1-2	TRBD1	NA	TRBV5-1	TGCGCCAGCAGCTTGGACAGGGGTGGCTATGGCTACACCTTC	CASSLDRGGYGYTF
TRBJ2-7	NA	NA	TRBV18	TGTGCCAGCTCACCACAGGGCAACGAGCAGTACTTC	CASSPQGNEQYF
TRBJ2-1	TRBD1	NA	TRBV7-9	TGTGCCAGCAGCCCAGGGGGCAGATCTGGGAATGAGCAGTTCTTC	CASSPGGRSGNEQFF
TRBJ1-2	NA	once	TRBV11-2	TGTGCCAGCAGCCCCTCGGGACCGTATGGCTACACCTTC	CASSPSGPYGYTF
TRBJ1-3	NA	few	TRBV4-2	TGTGCCAGCAGGCTAGACAGGAGCTCTGGAAACACCATATATTTT	CASRLDRSSGNTIYF
TRBJ2-3	TRBD1	NA	TRBV6-6	TGTGCCAGCAGTCGACAGGGGATCGGCACAGATACGCAGTATTTT	CASSRQGIGTDTQYF